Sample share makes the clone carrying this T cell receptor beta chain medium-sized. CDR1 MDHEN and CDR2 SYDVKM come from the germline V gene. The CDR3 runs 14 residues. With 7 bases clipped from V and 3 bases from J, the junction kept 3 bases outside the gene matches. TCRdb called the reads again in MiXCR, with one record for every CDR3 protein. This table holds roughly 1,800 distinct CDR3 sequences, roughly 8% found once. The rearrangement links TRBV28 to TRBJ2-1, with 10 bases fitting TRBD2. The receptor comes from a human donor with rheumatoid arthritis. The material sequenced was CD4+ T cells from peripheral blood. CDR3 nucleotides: TGTGCCAGCACCCTAGCGGGAGACTACAATGAGCAGTTCTTC. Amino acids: CASTLAGDYNEQFF.